This T cell receptor (beta chain) was profiled in a study of OX40 agonist ivuxolimab in advanced cancers. Data came from immunoSEQ multiplex PCR; TCRdb stores just in-frame clones and leaves some out. The sample has 65,000 to 95,000 clones; about nine tenths are singletons. Blood sampling was done at baseline, cycle 4 day 1, and cycle 7 day 1. The CDR3 is made up of 15 amino acids. Trimming took off 3 bases at V and 8 bases at J, with 14 bases between the two ends. The germline gives CDR1 ENHRY, CDR2 SYGVKD. In its sample, this clone was seen a few times. Sequenced here: CD4+ or CD8+ T cells sorted from blood, sampled in a trial of the OX40 agonist ivuxolimab. The sequence came from an adult with an advanced solid tumor such as melanoma, head and neck, liver or kidney cancer. This chain connects TRBV10-3 to TRBJ1-6; D may be TRBD1 (5 bases). This CDR3 reads CAISDSGTGDSPLHF. The CDR3 coding sequence is TGTGCCATCAGTGACTCCGGGACGGGAGATTCACCCCTCCACTTT.